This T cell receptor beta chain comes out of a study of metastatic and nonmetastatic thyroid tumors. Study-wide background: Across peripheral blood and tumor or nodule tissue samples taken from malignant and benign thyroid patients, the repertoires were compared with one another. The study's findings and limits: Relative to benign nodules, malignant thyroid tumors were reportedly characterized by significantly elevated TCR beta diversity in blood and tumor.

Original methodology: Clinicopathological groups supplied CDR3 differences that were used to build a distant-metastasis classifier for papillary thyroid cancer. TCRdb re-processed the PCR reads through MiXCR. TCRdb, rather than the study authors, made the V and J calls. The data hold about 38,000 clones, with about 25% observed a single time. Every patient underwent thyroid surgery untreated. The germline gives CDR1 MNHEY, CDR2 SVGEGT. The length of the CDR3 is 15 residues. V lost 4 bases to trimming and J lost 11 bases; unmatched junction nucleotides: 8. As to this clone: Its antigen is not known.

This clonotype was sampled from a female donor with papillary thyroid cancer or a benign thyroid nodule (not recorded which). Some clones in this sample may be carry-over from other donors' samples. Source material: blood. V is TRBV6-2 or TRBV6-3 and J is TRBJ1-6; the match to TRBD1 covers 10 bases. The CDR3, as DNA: TGTGCCAGCAGTTGGAAGGGACAGGGGAACGCACCCCTCCACTTT. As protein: CASSWKGQGNAPLHF.